This TCR beta chain emerged from a study of CD8 T cells in ankylosing spondylitis. Study-level points and caveats: A TCR beta motif of roughly 8 highly homologous variants appeared characteristic of ankylosing spondylitis blood.

V lost 5 bases to trimming and J lost 4 bases; unmatched junction nucleotides: 6. The length of the CDR3 is 14 residues. The germline gives CDR1 SGHTA, CDR2 FQGNSA. In TCRdb, the 5' RACE reads were re-called with MiXCR into one record per CDR3 protein. The data hold 650,000 to 800,000 distinct CDR3 sequences, with around 19% observed a single time. On this clonotype itself: Its cognate antigen is unknown.

V usage is TRBV7-2 and J usage is TRBJ2-3, with 7 bases that match TRBD1. This receptor was identified in a male donor with ankylosing spondylitis. The sample was blood, either unsorted or a sorted T cell fraction (not recorded which). CDR3 sequence (DNA): TGTGCCAGCAGCCTGGGACAGACCGCAGATACGCAGTATTTT. It is translated as CASSLGQTADTQYF.